These 6 T cell receptor beta chains were all obtained from the same sample, sequenced in a study of cytomegalovirus exposure and HLA in healthy donors. The PCR contained 60 Vbeta and 13 Jbeta primers. Produced via immunoSEQ multiplex PCR; TCRdb's table is partial and in-frame only. The sample records about 130,000 clones, 84% being singletons. The source material was PBMCs. The receptor source for this set is a woman aged 18-35 years in good health and CMV-seropositive.

V is TRBV2 and J is TRBJ2-3; 8 bases map to TRBD2. This CDR3 has 15 residues. From germline, CDR1 is SNHLY and CDR2 FYNNEI. The trim removed 7 bases at V and 1 base at J, leaving 7 bases unmatched. The CDR3 DNA reads as TGTGCCAGCACCGAGCGGGGGCGAGGCACAGATACGCAGTATTTT. Translation gives CASTERGRGTDTQYF.

The chain carries TRBV6-5 and TRBJ2-7; D gene ambiguous. The CDR3 covers 12 residues. Germline V lookup: CDR1 MNHEY, CDR2 SVGAGI. V gave up 0 bases and J gave up 6 bases, with 6 bases separating them. The CDR3 loop is CASSYSSGEQYF. CDR3 DNA sequence: TGTGCCAGCAGTTACTCTTCCGGCGAGCAGTACTTC.

The chain couples TRBV28 to TRBJ2-1; 10 bases agree with TRBD1. Germline V gives CDR1 MDHEN, CDR2 SYDVKM. Trimming cost V 3 bases and J 8 bases; bases outside gene matches: 10. The CDR3 consists of 16 residues. The CDR3, as DNA: TGTGCCAGCAGTTTGGGGCCGACAGGGGGCAGGGATGAGCAGTTCTTC. This encodes CASSLGPTGGRDEQFF.

This rearrangement joins TRBV5-5 to TRBJ1-2, with TRBD1 identical over 11 bases. Germline loops: CDR1 SGHKS, CDR2 YYEKEE (reference sequence). This CDR3 has 15 amino acids. The V and J ends lost 4 bases and 4 bases, in that order; junction bases with no gene match: 6. CDR3 protein: CASSQGQGVFYGYTF. In nucleotides, the CDR3 is TGTGCCAGCAGCCAGGGACAGGGGGTTTTCTATGGCTACACCTTC.

This chain joins TRBV2 and TRBJ2-4, with D possibly being TRBD1 (6 bases). The length of the CDR3 is 15 residues. Germline assignment: CDR1 SNHLY and CDR2 FYNNEI. V was pared by 3 bases and J by 0 bases, with 9 bases between. The CDR3 DNA sequence: TGTGCCAGCAGTGAGACAGGTCCAGCCAAAAACATTCAGTACTTC. Translation: CASSETGPAKNIQYF.

Concerning this clone: Because the CDR3's place on the DNA is in doubt, the DNA is left out and the CDR3 is given as listed by TCRdb. The chain links TRBV19 to TRBJ1-1; the table's D call TRBD1 went unverified against the DNA. The germline gives CDR1 LNHDA, CDR2 SQIVND (reference sequence). 13 amino acids form the CDR3, both terminal residues included. This CDR3 is CASSFGPGGEAFF.